This entry lists 4 T cell receptor beta chains sequenced from one sample in a study of blood T cell repertoires in COVID-19. The protocol was immunoSEQ multiplex PCR, while the TCRdb copy is restricted to in-frame clones and leaves out a portion. Found here are 120,000 to 150,000 clones, about 85% of them singletons; the top ten hold over 2.5%. The sample taken for sequencing was peripheral blood. The receptors derive from a human donor with acute or convalescent COVID-19. The donor label of this sample is uncertain.

The chain joins TRBV9 to TRBJ1-1; a weak D match, TRBD1 (5 bases). Germline loops: CDR1 SGDLS, CDR2 YYNGEE. This CDR3 comprises 17 residues. V lost 0 bases and J lost 2, with 17 bases in between. The CDR3 region is CASSVEMIPTENTEAFF. CDR3 nucleotides: TGTGCCAGCAGCGTAGAGATGATACCGACAGAAAACACTGAAGCTTTCTTT.

The chain combines TRBV5-6 with TRBJ1-3; D is unclear. Germline V CDR1 and CDR2: SGHDT, YYEEEE. The germline V and J ends were trimmed by 4 bases and 1 base, with 3 bases remaining between them. The length of the CDR3 is 12 residues. The CDR3 DNA reads TGTGCCAGCAGCCGTTCTGGAAACACCATATATTTT. Translation: CASSRSGNTIYF. Variable domain in full (rest from reference TRBV5-6 and TRBJ1-3): DAGVTQSPTHLIKTRGQQVTLRCSPKSGHDTVSWYQQALGQGPQFIFQYYEEEERQRGNFPDRFSGHQFPNYSSELNVNALLLGDSALYLCASSRSGNTIYFGEGSWLTVV.

The chain combines TRBV29-1 with TRBJ2-3; 7 bases are shared with TRBD1. Germline V gene data show CDR1 as SQVTM and CDR2 as ANQGSEA. The V and J ends lost 6 bases and 3 bases, in that order; junction bases with no gene match: 6. The CDR3 is 13 amino acids. DNA of the CDR3: TGCAGCGTCCTCAGACAGGGTACAGATACGCAGTATTTT. Its protein product is CSVLRQGTDTQYF.

This chain joins TRBV11-3 and TRBJ2-5; a weak D match, TRBD2 (5 bases). Germline V gives CDR1 SGHNT, CDR2 YENEEA. Trimming left V 2 bases short and J 7 bases short, with 14 bases between. This CDR3 region has 14 residues. CDR3 sequence (DNA): TGTGCCAGCAGCTTATCCAGCGGCCCGGGGACCCAGTACTTC. Amino acids: CASSLSSGPGTQYF.